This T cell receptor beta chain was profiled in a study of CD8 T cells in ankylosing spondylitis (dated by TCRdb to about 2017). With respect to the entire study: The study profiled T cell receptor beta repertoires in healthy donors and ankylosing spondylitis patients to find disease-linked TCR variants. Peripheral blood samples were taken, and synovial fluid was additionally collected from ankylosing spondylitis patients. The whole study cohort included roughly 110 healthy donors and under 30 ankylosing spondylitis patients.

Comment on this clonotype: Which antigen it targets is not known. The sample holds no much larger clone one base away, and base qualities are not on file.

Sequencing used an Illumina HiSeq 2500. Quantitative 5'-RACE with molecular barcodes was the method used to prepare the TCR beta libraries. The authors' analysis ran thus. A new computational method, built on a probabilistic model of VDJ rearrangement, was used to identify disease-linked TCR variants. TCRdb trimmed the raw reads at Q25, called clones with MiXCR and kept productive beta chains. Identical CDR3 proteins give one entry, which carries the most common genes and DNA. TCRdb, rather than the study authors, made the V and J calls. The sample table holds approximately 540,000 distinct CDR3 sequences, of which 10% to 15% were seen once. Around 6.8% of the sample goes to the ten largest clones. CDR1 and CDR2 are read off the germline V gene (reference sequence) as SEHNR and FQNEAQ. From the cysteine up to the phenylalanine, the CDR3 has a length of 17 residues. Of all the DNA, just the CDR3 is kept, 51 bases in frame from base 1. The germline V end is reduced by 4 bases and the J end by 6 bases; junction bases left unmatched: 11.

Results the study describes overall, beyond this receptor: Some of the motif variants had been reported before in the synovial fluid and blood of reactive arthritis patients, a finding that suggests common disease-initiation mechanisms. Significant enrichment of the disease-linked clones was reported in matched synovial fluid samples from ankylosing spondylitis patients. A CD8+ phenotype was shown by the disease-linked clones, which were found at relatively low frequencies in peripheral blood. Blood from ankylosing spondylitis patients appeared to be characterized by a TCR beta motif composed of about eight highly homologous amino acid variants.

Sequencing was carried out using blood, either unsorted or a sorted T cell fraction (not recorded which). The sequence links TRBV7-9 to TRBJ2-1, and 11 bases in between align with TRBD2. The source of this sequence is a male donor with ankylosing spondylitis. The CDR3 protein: CASSSPETSGNFNEQFF. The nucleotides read TGTGCCAGCAGCTCCCCCGAGACTAGCGGGAATTTCAATGAGCAGTTCTTC.